These 15 T cell receptor beta chains were sequenced from one sample in a study of T-cell reconstitution after alpha-beta-depleted transplantation in children. Using unique molecular identifiers, the investigators prepared the TCRbeta library. Via MiXCR, TCRdb re-called the PCR reads, giving one row per CDR3 protein. The table includes about 78,000 distinct CDR3 sequences, roughly 14% detected once. The source material was PBMCs, mostly from graft donor cells, sampled 180 days after TCRalphabeta/CD19-depleted stem cell transplant. Receptors originate from a male patient aged 2-15 years who had a stem cell transplant for acute lymphoblastic leukemia, so the T cells may come from the graft donor.

This clonotype was seen ten or more times. This chain uses TRBV7-9 with TRBJ1-1; no clear D gene. Germline V CDR1 and CDR2: SEHNR, FQNEAQ (reference sequence). V was cut by 1 base and J by 3 bases, with 6 bases left in between. The CDR3 consists of 13 residues. The CDR3: CASSLVAYTEAFF. The DNA for the CDR3 is TGTGCCAGCAGCTTAGTGGCCTACACTGAAGCTTTCTTT.

This clonotype has only a few counts. The chain carries TRBV20-1 and TRBJ2-2; D is unresolved. Deletions cut 2 bases from V and 3 bases from J, with 4 bases between. The germline gives CDR1 DFQATT, CDR2 SNEGSKA (reference sequence). This CDR3 is 12 amino acids long. The CDR3 loop reads CSARRDTGELFF. The CDR3 region has the DNA TGCAGTGCTAGAAGGGACACCGGGGAGCTGTTTTTT.

The chain is built from TRBV9 and TRBJ1-2; D is uncertain. V lost 2 bases and J 7 bases, leaving 21 bases between the germline ends. This CDR3 spans 16 amino acids. CDR1 is SGDLS and CDR2 is YYNGEE in the germline V gene. CDR3 bases: TGTGCCAGCAGCGTCTATCCCGAGGCAGCCCTAGGTGGCTACACCTTC. It yields the protein CASSVYPEAALGGYTF.

The chain has TRBV20-1 and TRBJ2-7; either TRBD1 or TRBD2 may fit D (5 bases each). CDR3 size: 14 residues. The germline V gene encodes CDR1 DFQATT and CDR2 SNEGSKA (reference sequence). Deletions cut 6 bases from V and 2 bases from J, with 17 bases between. CDR3 DNA: TGCAGTGCCCCCGTGGGGGTAAAGGCCTACGAGCAGTACTTC. Its protein product is CSAPVGVKAYEQYF.

This clonotype was picked up a small number of times. Relative to the germline gene, one junction end is altered; a read error may explain this. The chain recombines TRBV7-7 with TRBJ2-7; TRBD2 matches 7 bases. Germline-derived CDR1 and CDR2 are SSHAT and FNYEAQ (reference sequence). The CDR3 sequence is 14 residues long. The CDR3 nucleotides are TGTGCTAGCAGTACCGGGCGGGAGAGCAACGAGCAGTACTTC. Translating it yields CASSTGRESNEQYF.

This clonotype was seen a few times. V is TRBV6-2 or TRBV6-3 and J is TRBJ2-3; no firm D call. CDR1 is MNHEY, CDR2 SVGEGT, per germline. The CDR3 has 15 amino acids. V lost 4 bases, J lost 5 bases, and 16 bases lay in between. CDR3 sequence reads: CASSLSGVRGDTQYF. The CDR3 nucleotides are TGTGCCAGCAGTTTATCTGGGGTCCGAGGAGATACGCAGTATTTT.

This clonotype was recorded many times. V is TRBV25-1 and J is TRBJ1-2, with TRBD1 as a possible D gene (6 bases). Trimming removed 9 bases from V and 0 bases from J, with 8 bases in between. CDR1 is MGHDK and CDR2 is SYGVNS in the germline V gene. This CDR3 is 12 amino acids long. Here the CDR3 reads CASYRANYGYTF. The CDR3 nucleotides read TGTGCCAGTTACAGGGCTAACTATGGCTACACCTTC.

The J gene is TRBJ2-2, the V gene TRBV29-1; TRBD1 or TRBD2 may be the D gene (5 bases each). The ends were cut back, 6 bases at V and 5 bases at J, with 13 bases in the middle. The CDR3 has 13 residues. CDR1 is SQVTM and CDR2 is ANQGSEA in the germline V gene. The CDR3 here is CSVPGPRTGELFF. The CDR3 DNA reads as TGCAGCGTGCCGGGACCACGTACCGGGGAGCTGTTTTTT.

This chain uses TRBV20-1 with TRBJ1-3; D gene uncertain. The CDR3 runs to 13 residues. The V end was cut by 3 bases, the J end by 4 bases, with 10 bases between. CDR1 and CDR2 (germline): DFQATT, SNEGSKA (reference sequence). The DNA of the CDR3 is TGCAGTGCTAGGTCAGGCAGGGGAAACACCATATATTTT. Translation gives CSARSGRGNTIYF.

This clonotype has a handful of counts. The chain couples TRBV5-6 to TRBJ2-3, with a tentative D call TRBD1 (5 bases). Germline CDR1 SGHDT, CDR2 YYEEEE. CDR3 size: 16 residues. With 2 bases removed from V and 0 bases from J, the gap between germline ends came to 13 bases. DNA of the CDR3: TGTGCCAGCAGCTTTAGGGCAGGGATTAGCACAGATACGCAGTATTTT. It yields the protein CASSFRAGISTDTQYF.

The sample holds a few counts of this clonotype. V and J are TRBV24-1 and TRBJ2-5; tentatively, D is TRBD1 (6 bases). The CDR3 covers 18 residues. V was trimmed by 0 bases and J by 5 bases, leaving 21 bases between them. In germline, CDR1 is KGHDR, CDR2 SFDVKD. The DNA for the CDR3 is TGTGCCACCAGTGATTTGGGGGGCTACAGGGAGTCATTGGAGACCCAGTACTTC. Amino acid sequence: CATSDLGGYRESLETQYF.

The sample holds many counts of this clonotype. The V gene is TRBV5-1, the J gene TRBJ2-1, with TRBD1 identical over 7 bases. The CDR3 totals 15 residues. The germline CDR1 and CDR2 sequences are SGHRS and YFSETQ. The V and J ends lost 4 bases and 3 bases, in that order; junction bases with no gene match: 7. The CDR3 protein is CASSLRTGVYNEQFF. The CDR3 nucleotides are TGCGCCAGCAGCCTACGGACAGGAGTCTACAATGAGCAGTTCTTC.

This clonotype was seen only a few times. This rearrangement joins TRBV6-1 to TRBJ2-7; D unclear. V was cut by 2 bases and J by 3 bases, with 14 bases left in between. The CDR3 totals 15 residues. Germline CDR1 and CDR2: MNHNS and SASEGT. Here the CDR3 DNA reads TGTGCCAGCAGTGAATGGGTCTCCTCCTACTACGAGCAGTACTTC. It is translated as CASSEWVSSYYEQYF.

This clonotype was detected a few times. The chain is built from TRBV5-5 and TRBJ2-5, with 10 bases lining up with TRBD2. This CDR3 is 17 amino acids long. Unmatched junction bases numbered 10, after V lost 1 base and J lost 4 bases. The germline gives CDR1 SGHKS, CDR2 YYEKEE (reference sequence). CDR3 sequence reads: CASSLWASGSRPETQYF. DNA for the CDR3: TGTGCCAGCAGCTTGTGGGCTAGCGGGAGCAGGCCAGAGACCCAGTACTTC.

The table lists this clonotype with a few counts. This chain joins TRBV7-8 and TRBJ2-5; TRBD2 aligns across 9 bases. V shed 0 bases and J 5 bases; nucleotides not matched to a gene: 7. CDR1 and CDR2 (germline): SGHVS, FQNEAQ. CDR3 length: 16 residues. This CDR3 is CASSLARTSVGETQYF. In DNA form, the CDR3 reads TGTGCCAGCAGCTTAGCTCGGACTAGCGTAGGGGAGACCCAGTACTTC.